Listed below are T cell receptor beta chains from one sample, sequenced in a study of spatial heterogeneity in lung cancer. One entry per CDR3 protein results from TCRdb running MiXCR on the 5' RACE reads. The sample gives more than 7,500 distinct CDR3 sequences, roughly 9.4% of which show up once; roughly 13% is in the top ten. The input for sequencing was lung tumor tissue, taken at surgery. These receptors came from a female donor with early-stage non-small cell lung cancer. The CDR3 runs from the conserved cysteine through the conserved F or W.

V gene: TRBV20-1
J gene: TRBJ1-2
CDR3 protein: CSARDPRPGGYTF

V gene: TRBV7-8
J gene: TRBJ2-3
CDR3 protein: CASSLTPGQVSVTQYF

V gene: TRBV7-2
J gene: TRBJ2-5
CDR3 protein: CASSRRGGEGETQYF

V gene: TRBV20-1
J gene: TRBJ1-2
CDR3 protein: CSARNTGQGTNYGYTF

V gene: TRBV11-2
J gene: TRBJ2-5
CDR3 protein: CASSSLTSGAETQYF

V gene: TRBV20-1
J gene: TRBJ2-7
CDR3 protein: CSARRVSGLLYEQYF

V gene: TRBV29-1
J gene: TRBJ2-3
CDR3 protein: CSVDDSLSTDTQYF

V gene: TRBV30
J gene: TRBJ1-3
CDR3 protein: CAWSAGTLSGNTIYF

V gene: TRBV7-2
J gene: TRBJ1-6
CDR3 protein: CASSLVAGGYNSPLHF

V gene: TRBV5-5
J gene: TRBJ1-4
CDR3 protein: CASSSHSHDEKLFF

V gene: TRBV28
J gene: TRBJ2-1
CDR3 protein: CASSVDIDVRNEQFF

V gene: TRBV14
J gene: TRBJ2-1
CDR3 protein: CASSQDWGKQFF

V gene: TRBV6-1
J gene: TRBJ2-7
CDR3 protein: CASKNLRGGYEQYF

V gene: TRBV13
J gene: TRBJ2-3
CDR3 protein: CASSLGGLAGLDTQYF

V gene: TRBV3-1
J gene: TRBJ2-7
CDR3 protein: CASSQEGQVLYEQYF

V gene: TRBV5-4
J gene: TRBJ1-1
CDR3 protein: CASSLPGQRVTEAFF

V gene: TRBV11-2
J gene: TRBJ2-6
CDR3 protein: CASSSEGGPGANVLTF

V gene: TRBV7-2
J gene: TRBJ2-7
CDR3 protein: CASSLSGAGVSYEQYF

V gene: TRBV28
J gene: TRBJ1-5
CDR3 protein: CASSFLRGSQPQHF

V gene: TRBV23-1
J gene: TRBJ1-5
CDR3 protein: CASSQSGAGRQPQHF

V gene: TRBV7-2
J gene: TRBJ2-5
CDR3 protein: CASSWGGRQETQYF

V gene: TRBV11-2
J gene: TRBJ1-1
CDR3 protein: CASSYRQGRPEAFF

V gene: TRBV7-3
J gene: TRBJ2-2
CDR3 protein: CASSSYRGAGELFF